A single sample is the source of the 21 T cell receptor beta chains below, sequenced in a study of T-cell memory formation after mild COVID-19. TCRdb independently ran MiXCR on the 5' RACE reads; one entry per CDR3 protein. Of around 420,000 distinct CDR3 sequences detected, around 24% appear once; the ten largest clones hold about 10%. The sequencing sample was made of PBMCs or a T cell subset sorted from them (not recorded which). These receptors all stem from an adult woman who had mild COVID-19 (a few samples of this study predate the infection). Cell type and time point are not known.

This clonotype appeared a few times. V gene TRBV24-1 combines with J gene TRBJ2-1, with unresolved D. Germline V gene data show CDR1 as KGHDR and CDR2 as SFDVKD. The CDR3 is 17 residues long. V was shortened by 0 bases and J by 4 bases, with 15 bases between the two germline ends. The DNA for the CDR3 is TGTGCCACCAGTGATTTGTCCACTTCTCCCTCTTACAATGAGCAGTTCTTC. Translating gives CATSDLSTSPSYNEQFF.

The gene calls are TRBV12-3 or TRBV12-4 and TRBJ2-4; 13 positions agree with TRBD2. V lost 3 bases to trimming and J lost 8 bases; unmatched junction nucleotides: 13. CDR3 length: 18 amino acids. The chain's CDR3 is CASSFSLMGLAGMDIQYF. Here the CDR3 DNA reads TGTGCCAGCAGTTTCAGCCTAATGGGACTAGCGGGGATGGACATTCAGTACTTC.

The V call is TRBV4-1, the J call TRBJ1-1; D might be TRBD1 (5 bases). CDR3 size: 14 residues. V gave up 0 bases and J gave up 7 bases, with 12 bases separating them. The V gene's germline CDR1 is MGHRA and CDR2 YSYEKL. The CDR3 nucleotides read TGCGCCAGCAGCCAAGAAGTTTCGGGACGTGAAGCTTTCTTT. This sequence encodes CASSQEVSGREAFF.

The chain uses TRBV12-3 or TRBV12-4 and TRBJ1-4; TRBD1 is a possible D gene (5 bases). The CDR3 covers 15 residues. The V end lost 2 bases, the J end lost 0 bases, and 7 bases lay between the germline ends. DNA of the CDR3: TGTGCCAGCAGTTTACAGGGATCAACTAATGAAAAACTGTTTTTT. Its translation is CASSLQGSTNEKLFF.

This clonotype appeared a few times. CDR3 residues: CASSEGPSGSGTDTQYF. CDR3 bases: TGCGCCAGCAGTGAGGGCCCTAGCGGGAGTGGCACAGATACGCAGTATTTT. The V gene is TRBV10-2, the J gene TRBJ2-3; TRBD2 agrees at 10 bases. Germline CDR1 WSHSY, CDR2 SAAADI. Trimming removed 2 bases from V and 1 base from J; junction bases left unmatched: 6. The CDR3 consists of 17 residues.

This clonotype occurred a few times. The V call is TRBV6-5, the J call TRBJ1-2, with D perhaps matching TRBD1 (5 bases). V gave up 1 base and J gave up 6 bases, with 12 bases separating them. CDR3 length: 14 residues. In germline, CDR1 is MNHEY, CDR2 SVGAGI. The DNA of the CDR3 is TGTGCCAGCAGTTACTTGTTGGCCAGGGATGGCTACACCTTC. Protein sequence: CASSYLLARDGYTF.

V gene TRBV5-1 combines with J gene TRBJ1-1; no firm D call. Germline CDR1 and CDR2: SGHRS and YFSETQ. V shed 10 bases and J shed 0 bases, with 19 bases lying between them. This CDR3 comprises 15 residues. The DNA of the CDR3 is TGCGCCTCATCAAAAACTGTGAGAATGAACACTGAAGCTTTCTTT. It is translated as CASSKTVRMNTEAFF. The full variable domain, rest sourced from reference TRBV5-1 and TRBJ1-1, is KAGVTQTPRYLIKTRGQQVTLSCSPISGHRSVSWYQQTPGQGLQFLFEYFSETQRNKGNFPGRFSGRQFSNSRSEMNVSTLELGDSALYLCASSKTVRMNTEAFFGQGTRLTVV.

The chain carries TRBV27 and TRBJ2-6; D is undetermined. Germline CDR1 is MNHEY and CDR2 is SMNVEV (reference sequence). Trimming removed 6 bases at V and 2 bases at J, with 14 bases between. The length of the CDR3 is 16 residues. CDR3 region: CASSLAMSTGANVLTF. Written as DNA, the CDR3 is TGTGCCAGCAGCTTAGCCATGTCCACTGGGGCCAACGTCCTGACTTTC. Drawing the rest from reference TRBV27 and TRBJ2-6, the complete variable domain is EAQVTQNPRYLITVTGKKLTVTCSQNMNHEYMSWYRQDPGLGLRQIYYSMNVEVTDKGDVPEGYKVSRKEKRNFPLILESPSPNQTSLYFCASSLAMSTGANVLTFGAGSRLTVL.

In nucleotides, the CDR3 is TGTGCCACCAGCGGCGGGGGGGCCGGAGAGACCCAGTACTTC. Protein sequence: CATSGGGAGETQYF. This chain joins TRBV15 and TRBJ2-5; 9 bases fit TRBD2. The CDR3 extends over 14 amino acids. Germline V gene sequence: CDR1 LNHNV, CDR2 YYDKDF (reference sequence). V shed 5 bases, J shed 4 bases, and the junction held 5 bases outside the gene matches.

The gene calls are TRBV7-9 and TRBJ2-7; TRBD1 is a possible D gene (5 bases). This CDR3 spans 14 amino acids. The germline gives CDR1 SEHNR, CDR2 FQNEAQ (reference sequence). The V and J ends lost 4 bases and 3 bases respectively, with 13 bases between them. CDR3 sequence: CASSSSGKRYEQYF. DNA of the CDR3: TGTGCCAGCAGCTCGTCAGGGAAACGCTACGAGCAGTACTTC.

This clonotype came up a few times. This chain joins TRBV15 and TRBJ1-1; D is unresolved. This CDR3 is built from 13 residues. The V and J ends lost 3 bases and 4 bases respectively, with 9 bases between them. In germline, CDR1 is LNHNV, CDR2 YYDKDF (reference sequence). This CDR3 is CATSRIGVTEAFF. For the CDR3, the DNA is TGTGCCACCAGCAGGATTGGGGTCACTGAAGCTTTCTTT.

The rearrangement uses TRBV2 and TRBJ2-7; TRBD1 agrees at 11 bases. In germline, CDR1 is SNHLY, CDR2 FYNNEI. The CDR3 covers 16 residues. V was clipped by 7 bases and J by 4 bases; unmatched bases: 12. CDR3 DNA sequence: TGTGCCAGCAACGACGGGACAGGGGGGTCTCTGTACGAGCAGTACTTC. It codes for CASNDGTGGSLYEQYF.

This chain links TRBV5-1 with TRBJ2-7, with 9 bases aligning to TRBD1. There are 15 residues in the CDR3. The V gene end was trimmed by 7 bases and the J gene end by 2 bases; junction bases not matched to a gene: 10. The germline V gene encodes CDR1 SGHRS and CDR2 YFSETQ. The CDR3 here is CASGIGTGRPYEQYF. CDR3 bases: TGCGCCAGCGGAATCGGGACAGGGCGTCCCTACGAGCAGTACTTC.

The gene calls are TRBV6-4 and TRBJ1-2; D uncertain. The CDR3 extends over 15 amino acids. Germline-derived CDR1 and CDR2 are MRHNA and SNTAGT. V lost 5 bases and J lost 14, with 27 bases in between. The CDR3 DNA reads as TGTGCCAGCAGTCCCCTTCCGGGCGGGTTCCAAGCGAGTACCTTC. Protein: CASSPLPGGFQASTF.

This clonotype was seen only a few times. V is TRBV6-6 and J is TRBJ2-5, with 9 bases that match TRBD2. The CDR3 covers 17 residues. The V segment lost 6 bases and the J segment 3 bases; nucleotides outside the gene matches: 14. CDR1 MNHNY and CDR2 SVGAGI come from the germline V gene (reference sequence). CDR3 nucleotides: TGTGCCAGCAGCCTTCTCCAACGGGCTAGCGGGGAAGAGACCCAGTACTTC. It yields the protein CASSLLQRASGEETQYF.

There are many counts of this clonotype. Here the CDR3 reads CSVLGGENYGYTF. CDR3 sequence (DNA): TGCAGCGTTCTAGGCGGAGAAAACTATGGCTACACCTTC. The chain joins TRBV29-1 to TRBJ1-2; D unclear. The CDR3 contains 13 residues. The germline V gene has CDR1 SQVTM and CDR2 ANQGSEA. Trimming shortened V by 5 bases and J by 2 bases, and 12 bases separated the two germline ends. The full variable domain, rest sourced from reference TRBV29-1 and TRBJ1-2, is SAVISQKPSRDICQRGTSLTIQCQVDSQVTMMFWYRQQPGQSLTLIATANQGSEATYESGFVIDKFPISRPNLTFSTLTVSNMSPEDSSIYLCSVLGGENYGYTFGSGTRLTVV.

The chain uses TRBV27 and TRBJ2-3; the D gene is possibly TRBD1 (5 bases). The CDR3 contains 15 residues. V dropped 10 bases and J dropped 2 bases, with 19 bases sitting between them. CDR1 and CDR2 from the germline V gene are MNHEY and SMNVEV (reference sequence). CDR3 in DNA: TGTGCCACCAGAGGTCTACAGGCCAACACAGATACGCAGTATTTT. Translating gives CATRGLQANTDTQYF.

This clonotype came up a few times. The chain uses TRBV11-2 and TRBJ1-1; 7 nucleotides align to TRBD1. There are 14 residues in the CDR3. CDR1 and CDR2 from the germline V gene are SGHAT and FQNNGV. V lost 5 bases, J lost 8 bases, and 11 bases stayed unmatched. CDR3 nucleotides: TGTGCCAGCAGCGCGATACAGGGGACCAACGAAGCTTTCTTT. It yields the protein CASSAIQGTNEAFF.

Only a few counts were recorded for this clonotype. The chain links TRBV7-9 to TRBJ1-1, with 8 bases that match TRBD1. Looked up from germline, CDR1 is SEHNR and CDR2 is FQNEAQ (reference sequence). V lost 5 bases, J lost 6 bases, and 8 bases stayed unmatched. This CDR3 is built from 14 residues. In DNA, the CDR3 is TGTGCCAGCAGCGTAGGACAGGGTGTCGCTGAAGCTTTCTTT. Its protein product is CASSVGQGVAEAFF.

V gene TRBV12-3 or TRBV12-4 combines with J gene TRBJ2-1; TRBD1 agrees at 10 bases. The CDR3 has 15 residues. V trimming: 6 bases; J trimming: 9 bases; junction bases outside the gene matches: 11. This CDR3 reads CASSPRQGASSEQFF. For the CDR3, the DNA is TGTGCCAGCAGCCCTCGACAGGGGGCTTCGAGTGAGCAGTTCTTC.

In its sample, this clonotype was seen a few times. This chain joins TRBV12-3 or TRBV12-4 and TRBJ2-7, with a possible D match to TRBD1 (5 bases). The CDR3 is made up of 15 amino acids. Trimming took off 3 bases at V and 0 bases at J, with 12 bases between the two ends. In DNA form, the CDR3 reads TGTGCCAGCAGTTTTCGGCAGGGAAACTCCTACGAGCAGTACTTC. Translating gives CASSFRQGNSYEQYF.